The clone carrying this TCR beta chain was seen more than once but under ten times. The sample comes from a study of cytomegalovirus exposure and HLA in healthy donors. In the study overall: Among approximately 390 genotyped donors, more than 65% fell in the Caucasian-associated ancestry cluster.

The study ran its PCR with 60 Vbeta and 13 Jbeta primers. Sequencing was performed with immunoSEQ multiplex PCR; in TCRdb, only in-frame clones are kept and a portion is missing. Of about 90,000 clones in the sample, over 55% were seen once. Germline assignment: CDR1 SGHVS and CDR2 FQNEAQ. The V end was cut by 6 bases, the J end by 4 bases, with 13 bases between. The CDR3 runs 14 residues. This chain joins TRBV7-8 and TRBJ1-3; tentatively, D is TRBD1 (6 bases). The source of this sequence is a woman aged 18 to 35 in good health and CMV-seropositive. The sequenced material came from PBMCs. The CDR3 coding sequence is TGTGCCAGCAGTGCAGGGACAATCGGAAACACCATATATTTT. It encodes CASSAGTIGNTIYF.